These 8 T cell receptor beta chains came from one sample sequenced in a study of T-cell reconstitution after alpha-beta-depleted transplantation in children. Researchers prepared the TCRbeta library using unique molecular identifiers, the study reports. TCRdb reanalysed the PCR reads using MiXCR and keeps one entry per CDR3 protein. The sample lists almost 600,000 distinct CDR3 sequences, more than 20% seen once, with 30% to 40% in the top ten. The sequencing used PBMCs, collected before TCRalphabeta/CD19-depleted stem cell transplant. The receptors shown here come from a boy younger than two with Wiskott-Aldrich syndrome, due to receive a stem cell transplant.

The rearrangement uses TRBV7-9 and TRBJ2-2, with D maybe TRBD2 (5 bases). CDR1 is SEHNR, CDR2 FQNEAQ, per germline (reference sequence). Trimming pared 5 bases from V and 4 bases from J, leaving 11 bases between. The length of the CDR3 is 14 residues. DNA of the CDR3: TGTGCCAGCAGCCCTGGACTCATCACCGGGGAGCTGTTTTTT. It codes for CASSPGLITGELFF. Combining the CDR3 with reference TRBV7-9 and TRBJ2-2 gives the whole variable domain DTGVSQNPRHKITKRGQNVTFRCDPISEHNRLYWYRQTLGQGPEFLTYFQNEAQLEKSRLLSDRFSAERPKGSFSTLEIQRTEQGDSAMYLCASSPGLITGELFFGEGSRLTVL.

The chain employs TRBV19 and TRBJ2-2; 8 bases are a match to TRBD1. Losses at the gene ends were 4 bases for V and 5 bases for J; bases not matched to a gene: 6. The germline V gene has CDR1 LNHDA and CDR2 SQIVND (reference sequence). The CDR3 length is 15 residues. CDR3 loop: CASSTGTGITGELFF. CDR3 sequence (DNA): TGTGCCAGTAGTACCGGGACAGGAATTACCGGGGAGCTGTTTTTT.

J is TRBJ1-1 and V is TRBV5-1; no firm D call. The V end lost 1 base, the J end lost 1 base, and 5 bases lay between the germline ends. The germline CDR1 and CDR2 sequences are SGHRS and YFSETQ. The CDR3 totals 13 residues. This CDR3 is CASSLMWNTEAFF. CDR3 coding DNA: TGCGCCAGCAGCTTGATGTGGAACACTGAAGCTTTCTTT.

This clonotype was counted a few times. At one end the junction does not follow the germline gene, possibly because of a read error. The rearrangement joins TRBV5-1 to TRBJ1-1, with D tentatively TRBD1 (5 bases). From germline, CDR1 is SGHRS and CDR2 YFSETQ. The length of the CDR3 is 14 residues. The CDR3 nucleotides are TGCGCCAGCAGCTTGGACCGGATGGACACTGAAGTTTTCTTT. This sequence encodes CASSLDRMDTEVFF.

This sequence joins TRBV7-4 and TRBJ1-2; 9 bases are shared with TRBD1. CDR1 and CDR2 (germline): SGHVT, SQSDAQ. V shed 3 bases and J 7 bases; nucleotides not matched to a gene: 6. This CDR3 spans 14 amino acids. The CDR3 sequence is CASSFPTGGVGYTF. The CDR3 DNA follows: TGTGCCAGCAGCTTCCCTACAGGGGGCGTTGGCTACACCTTC.

This chain connects TRBV5-1 to TRBJ2-2, with D possibly being TRBD1 (6 bases). Trimming cost V 0 bases and J 0 bases, with 12 bases left between them. There are 17 residues in the CDR3. Germline V gene lookup returns CDR1 SGHRS and CDR2 YFSETQ. The CDR3 loop is CASSLGTASTNTGELFF. CDR3 nucleotide sequence: TGCGCCAGCAGCTTGGGGACAGCCTCTACGAACACCGGGGAGCTGTTTTTT.

This clonotype has more than one count but fewer than ten. The chain has TRBV5-1 and TRBJ2-1; 7 bases are shared with TRBD1. Germline V gives CDR1 SGHRS, CDR2 YFSETQ. CDR3 length: 18 amino acids. V shed 3 bases, J shed 2 bases, and the junction held 14 bases outside the gene matches. The CDR3 loop is CASSWPNVPGQPYNEQFF. The CDR3 DNA reads as TGCGCCAGCAGCTGGCCAAATGTCCCGGGACAGCCCTACAATGAGCAGTTCTTC. The full variable domain, its missing parts supplied by reference TRBV5-1 and TRBJ2-1, is KAGVTQTPRYLIKTRGQQVTLSCSPISGHRSVSWYQQTPGQGLQFLFEYFSETQRNKGNFPGRFSGRQFSNSRSEMNVSTLELGDSALYLCASSWPNVPGQPYNEQFFGPGTRLTVL.

The V and J genes are TRBV5-1 and TRBJ2-1; 7 bases match TRBD1. The CDR3 sequence is 14 residues long. Per germline, CDR1 SGHRS and CDR2 YFSETQ. V lost 4 bases and J lost 8; bases outside the gene matches: 9. The CDR3 nucleotides are TGCGCCAGCAGCGCAACACAGGGGACGGATGAGCAGTTCTTC. It translates to CASSATQGTDEQFF.